This T cell receptor (beta chain) was documented in a study of technical replicates of blood from several donors. This clone turned up a few times. Here immunoSEQ multiplex PCR was the method, and the copy in TCRdb shows in-frame clones only, minus some. The table shows just under 60,000 clones, with roughly 91% occurring only once. The germline V gene encodes CDR1 SNHLY and CDR2 FYNNEI. V gave up 3 bases and J gave up 2 bases; unmatched junction bases: 5. The CDR3 is 15 residues long. J is TRBJ2-5 and V is TRBV2; 8 bases agree with TRBD2. Material for sequencing was PBMCs. This TCR was recovered from a human donor in good health. Some clones in this sample may be carry-over from other donors' samples. The chain's CDR3 is CASSDGRGGQETQYF. CDR3 DNA: TGTGCCAGCAGTGACGGTCGGGGGGGACAAGAGACCCAGTACTTC.